Described below is a single T cell receptor (beta chain) sequence and its context. The antigen remains undetermined. These data are taken from a study of cytomegalovirus exposure and HLA in healthy donors. Study-wide findings and caveats: One variant, a missense change in DCLRE1C, was linked in a later analysis to TCR beta V- and J-gene trimming.

The primer mix had 60 Vbeta and 13 Jbeta primers. Sequencing was performed with immunoSEQ multiplex PCR; in TCRdb, only in-frame clones are kept and a portion is missing. Seen here are around 160,000 clones, approximately 80% observed once, and the top ten hold around 3%. The receptor comes from a woman in her thirties or forties in good health and CMV-seropositive. What was sequenced was PBMCs.

The DNA of the CDR3 is TGTGCCAGCAGCTTGGGCCCCTTGACGACGGGTGGCGAGCAGTACTTC. It codes for CASSLGPLTTGGEQYF. The chain combines TRBV5-5 with TRBJ2-7; D ambiguous. Deletions cut 0 bases from V and 6 bases from J, with 19 bases between. Germline V lookup: CDR1 SGHKS, CDR2 YYEKEE (reference sequence). The CDR3 has 16 residues.